A selection of T cell receptor beta chains follows, all from one sample in a study of shared clonotypes between healthy human individuals. The method was immunoSEQ multiplex PCR; TCRdb's version includes in-frame clones alone and lacks a portion of them. Of over 2,000,000 clones in the sample, around 93% were seen once. Sequencing was performed on naive CD8+ T cells from PBMCs. These receptors all come from a man between 18 and 29 years old in good health. Some clones in this sample may be carry-over from other donors' samples. Each CDR3 is given with its conserved first and last residue. D genes are given only for firm matches. Expanded clones are given a class, and other clones once, few, many or no size at all.

>NA|TRBV29-1|TRBJ2-3|TRBD2
TGCAGCGTTGAGGACATCCCGGGACTAGCGGAAAGCACAGATACGCAGTATTTT
CSVEDIPGLAESTDTQYF
>NA|TRBV19|TRBJ2-1|TRBD2
TGTGCCAGTAGTATATCCGGGAGGGGCTACAATGAGCAGTTCTTC
CASSISGRGYNEQFF
>NA|TRBV7-9|TRBJ2-7|NA
TGTGCCAGCAGCGACGCCGCCTACGAGCAGTACTTC
CASSDAAYEQYF
>NA|TRBV7-9|TRBJ1-2|NA
TGTGCCAGCAGCTTTTTTCCGGACTGGGACTATGGCTACACCTTC
CASSFFPDWDYGYTF
>NA|TRBV2|TRBJ2-1|TRBD2
TGTGCCAGCAGGTGGCTAGCGGGAGGGCAGGTGTACAATGAGCAGTTCTTC
CASRWLAGGQVYNEQFF
>NA|TRBV7-9|TRBJ1-1|TRBD1
TGTGCCAGCAGCCTGGACAGGGGCAGTATAAGAGAAGCTTTCTTT
CASSLDRGSIREAFF
>once|TRBV9|TRBJ2-7|NA
TGTGCCAGCAGCGTAGGGCTGGCGTCCTACGAGCAGTACTTC
CASSVGLASYEQYF
>NA|TRBV7-9|TRBJ1-2|NA
TGTGCCAGCAGCTTAGGGTTCAGGGCTTACTATGGCTACACCTTC
CASSLGFRAYYGYTF
>NA|TRBV28|TRBJ2-7|NA
TGTGCCAGCAGTTTTTGGTCTGGGGACGACGAGCAGTACTTC
CASSFWSGDDEQYF
>once|TRBV10-3|TRBJ2-5|NA
TGTGCCATCAGTGGGGTCCTGGGGGAGACCCAGTACTTC
CAISGVLGETQYF
>NA|TRBV2|TRBJ2-7|NA
TGTGCCAGCAGTGTACGCGGATTTGTGGACGAGCAGTACTTC
CASSVRGFVDEQYF
>NA|TRBV25-1|TRBJ2-3|NA
TGTGCCAGCAGTGAATCGGATAGCGCCCCAGGGATAGATACGCAGTATTTT
CASSESDSAPGIDTQYF
>once|TRBV9|TRBJ2-7|TRBD1
TGTGCCAGCAGTGGGACAGAAGGCTACGAGCAGTACTTC
CASSGTEGYEQYF
>NA|TRBV28|TRBJ1-1|NA
TGTGCCAGCAGTTTCTGGGGCGGTGAAGCTTTCTTT
CASSFWGGEAFF
>NA|TRBV7-6|TRBJ2-2|NA
TGTGCCAGCAGCTCTAGCGCCTTGGACACCGGGGAGCTGTTTTTT
CASSSSALDTGELFF
>NA|TRBV25-1|TRBJ1-1|TRBD1
TGTGCCAGCAGTGCCTGGACAGGGAGTGAAGCTTTCTTT
CASSAWTGSEAFF
>NA|TRBV9|TRBJ1-2|NA
TGTGCCAGCAGCGTAGGGGGTTCCCCCCACTATGGCTACACCTTC
CASSVGGSPHYGYTF
>once|TRBV30|TRBJ2-3|NA
TGTGCCTGGAGTACGAGTAGCTCATTGTGGGATACGCAGTATTTT
CAWSTSSSLWDTQYF
>NA|TRBV5-1|TRBJ2-5|NA
TGCGCCAGCAGCTGGACGGGGGCCGGCCAAGAGACCCAGTACTTC
CASSWTGAGQETQYF